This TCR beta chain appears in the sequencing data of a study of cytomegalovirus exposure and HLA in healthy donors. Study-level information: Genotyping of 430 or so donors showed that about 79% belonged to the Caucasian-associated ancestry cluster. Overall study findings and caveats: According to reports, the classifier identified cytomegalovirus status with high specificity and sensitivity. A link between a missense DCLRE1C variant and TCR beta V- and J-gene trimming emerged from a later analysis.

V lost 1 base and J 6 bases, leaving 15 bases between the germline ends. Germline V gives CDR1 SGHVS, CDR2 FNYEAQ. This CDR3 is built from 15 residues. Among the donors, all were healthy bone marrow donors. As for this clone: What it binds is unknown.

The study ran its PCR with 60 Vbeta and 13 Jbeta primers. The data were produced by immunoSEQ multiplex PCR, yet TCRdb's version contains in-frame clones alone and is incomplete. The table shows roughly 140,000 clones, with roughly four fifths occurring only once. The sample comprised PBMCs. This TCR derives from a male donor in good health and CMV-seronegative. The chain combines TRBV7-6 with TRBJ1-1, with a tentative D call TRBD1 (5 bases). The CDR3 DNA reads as TGTGCCAGCAGCTTAGTCGGGGGGGGATCGTCTGAAGCTTTCTTT. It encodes CASSLVGGGSSEAFF.